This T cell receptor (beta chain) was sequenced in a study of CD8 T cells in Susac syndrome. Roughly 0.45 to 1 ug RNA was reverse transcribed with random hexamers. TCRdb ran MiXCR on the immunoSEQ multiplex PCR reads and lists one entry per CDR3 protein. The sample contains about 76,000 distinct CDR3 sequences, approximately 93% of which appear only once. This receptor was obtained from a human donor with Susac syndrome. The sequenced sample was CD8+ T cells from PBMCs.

CDR3 in DNA: TGTGCCAGCAGTTTTCCGGACAGGGCCGGCAATGAGCAGTTCTTC. Protein sequence: CASSFPDRAGNEQFF. The chain links TRBV27 to TRBJ2-1, with 8 bases fitting TRBD1. Germline assignment: CDR1 MNHEY and CDR2 SMNVEV (reference sequence). CDR3 length: 15 residues. Unmatched junction bases numbered 7, after V lost 3 bases and J lost 6 bases.